These 30 T cell receptor beta chains were sequenced from one sample in a study of PD-L1 blockade in urothelial cancer. Clones were read by immunoSEQ multiplex PCR, and TCRdb kept only the in-frame ones, dropping some. Of tens of thousands of clones listed, over 70% were seen once; the top ten hold approximately 3.5%. Sequencing was performed on PBMCs, taken around atezolizumab (anti-PD-L1) treatment. Every receptor here comes from a man between 65 and 85 years old with urothelial cancer.

The chain couples TRBV2 to TRBJ2-5, with D unclear. The ends were cut back, 4 bases at V and 1 base at J, with 4 bases in the middle. The germline CDR1 and CDR2 sequences are SNHLY and FYNNEI. This CDR3 spans 12 amino acids. The CDR3 DNA reads as TGTGCCAGCAGTGTCTCCCAAGAGACCCAGTACTTC. Its translation: CASSVSQETQYF.

J is TRBJ1-3 and V is TRBV28; 7 nucleotides align to TRBD1. V dropped 2 bases and J dropped 6; count of bases not matched to a gene: 7. Germline V lookup: CDR1 MDHEN, CDR2 SYDVKM. The length of the CDR3 is 15 residues. The CDR3 reads CASSLGKGAENTIYF. The CDR3 coding sequence is TGTGCCAGCAGTTTAGGGAAGGGGGCGGAAAACACCATATATTTT.

The chain combines TRBV5-5 with TRBJ1-1; no firm D call. Trimming took off 6 bases at V and 4 bases at J, with 22 bases between the two ends. This CDR3 has 16 amino acids. The V gene's germline CDR1 is SGHKS and CDR2 YYEKEE (reference sequence). Here the CDR3 DNA reads TGTGCCAGCACCATTGCCGCGGGAAATTCGGTCACTGAAGCTTTCTTT. Translated, it gives CASTIAAGNSVTEAFF.

The count of this clone is one. The chain uses TRBV27 and TRBJ2-7, with unresolved D. Germline V CDR1 and CDR2: MNHEY, SMNVEV (reference sequence). V lost 6 bases, J lost 0 bases, and 9 bases lay in between. The CDR3 is 13 amino acids. CDR3 sequence: CASRPFSSYEQYF. DNA for the CDR3: TGTGCCAGCAGACCCTTCAGCTCCTACGAGCAGTACTTC.

The genes are TRBV7-9 and TRBJ2-5; 15 positions match TRBD2. The CDR3 totals 15 residues. V dropped 5 bases and J dropped 5; count of bases not matched to a gene: 3. The germline V gene encodes CDR1 SEHNR and CDR2 FQNEAQ (reference sequence). The CDR3 DNA follows: TGTGCCAGCAGCCGGACTAGCGGGGGGGCCGAGACCCAGTACTTC. Translation gives CASSRTSGGAETQYF.

This chain links TRBV28 with TRBJ1-4; D is ambiguous. The CDR3 consists of 15 residues. CDR1 is MDHEN and CDR2 is SYDVKM in the germline V gene. V was trimmed by 1 base and J by 1 base, leaving 7 bases between them. The CDR3 DNA follows: TGTGCCAGCAGTTTATACGCAGGAACTAATGAAAAACTGTTTTTT. This codes for CASSLYAGTNEKLFF.

This chain links TRBV27 with TRBJ2-1; TRBD1 aligns across 9 bases. CDR3 size: 15 residues. The germline V gene has CDR1 MNHEY and CDR2 SMNVEV (reference sequence). Germline trimming cut 6 bases from V and 7 bases from J; bases unmatched to any gene: 10. In DNA, the CDR3 is TGTGCCAGCAGCCCTACAGGGGGCAATAGGAATGAGCAGTTCTTC. Protein product: CASSPTGGNRNEQFF.

J is TRBJ1-5 and V is TRBV27; D is unresolved. V lost 6 bases and J 2 bases, leaving 5 bases between the germline ends. This CDR3 is built from 12 residues. Germline-derived CDR1 and CDR2 are MNHEY and SMNVEV (reference sequence). The CDR3 loop is CASRTGNQPQHF. In nucleotides, the CDR3 is TGTGCCAGCAGAACAGGCAATCAGCCCCAGCATTTT.

V and J are TRBV7-2 and TRBJ1-5; D not resolved. Germline values: CDR1 SGHTA, CDR2 FQGNSA. There are 16 residues in the CDR3. V lost 1 base and J lost 4, with 14 bases in between. The CDR3 reads CASSLVAGRGNQPQHF. The DNA for the CDR3 is TGTGCCAGCAGCTTAGTGGCCGGGCGGGGTAATCAGCCCCAGCATTTT.

The chain links TRBV18 to TRBJ2-7, with 8 bases identical to TRBD1. V lost 4 bases and J lost 6; bases outside the gene matches: 11. CDR1 and CDR2 from the germline V gene are KGHSH and LQKENI. This CDR3 is built from 15 residues. The CDR3 sequence is CASSLGQEGASEQYF. The DNA for the CDR3 is TGTGCCAGCTCACTGGGACAGGAGGGAGCCTCCGAGCAGTACTTC.

The chain has TRBV5-1 and TRBJ2-7; 8 nucleotides align to TRBD2. V gave up 4 bases and J gave up 4 bases; unmatched junction bases: 7. CDR3 length equals 14 residues. From germline, CDR1 is SGHRS and CDR2 YFSETQ. The CDR3 bases are TGCGCCAGCAGCGAGGTTAGCGGGATTTACGAGCAGTACTTC. This translates into CASSEVSGIYEQYF.

The genes are TRBV9 and TRBJ2-5; tentatively, D is TRBD1 (6 bases). V lost 0 bases, J lost 2 bases, and 11 bases lay in between. CDR1 is SGDLS and CDR2 is YYNGEE in the germline V gene. The CDR3 has 15 amino acids. The CDR3 nucleotides are TGTGCCAGCAGCGTAGGGGACACCTTTCAAGAGACCCAGTACTTC. It specifies CASSVGDTFQETQYF.

The gene calls are TRBV2 and TRBJ2-1; unclear D gene. In germline, CDR1 is SNHLY, CDR2 FYNNEI. This CDR3 comprises 11 residues. Trimming took off 2 bases at V and 8 bases at J, with 4 bases between the two ends. In DNA, the CDR3 is TGTGCCAGCAGTGAAAACTATGAGCAGTTCTTC. Its translation is CASSENYEQFF. The entire variable domain, with the rest obtained from reference TRBV2 and TRBJ2-1, is as follows: EPEVTQTPSHQVTQMGQEVILRCVPISNHLYFYWYRQILGQKVEFLVSFYNNEISEKSEIFDDQFSVERPDGSNFTLKIRSTKLEDSAMYFCASSENYEQFFGPGTRLTVL.

This chain connects TRBV4-3 to TRBJ1-1, with D possibly TRBD1 on 5 matching bases. The germline CDR1 and CDR2 sequences are LGHNA and YSLEER. The CDR3 is made up of 18 amino acids. The V and J ends lost 7 bases and 0 bases respectively, with 24 bases between them. DNA for the CDR3: TGCGCCAGCATCAGGACACTTATTAGTTTATTCATGAACACTGAAGCTTTCTTT. As protein: CASIRTLISLFMNTEAFF.

Here the CDR3 reads CASSQGWRGGPDTQYF. CDR3 bases: TGCGCCAGCAGCCAAGGATGGCGGGGGGGCCCAGATACGCAGTATTTT. The chain couples TRBV4-3 to TRBJ2-3; 9 nucleotides line up with TRBD2. Trimming removed 1 base from V and 4 bases from J; junction bases left unmatched: 6. The CDR3 has 16 residues. The V gene's germline CDR1 is LGHNA and CDR2 YSLEER.

The rearrangement joins TRBV7-2 to TRBJ2-3, with 11 bases that match TRBD2. V was clipped by 4 bases and J by 0 bases; unmatched bases: 3. Per germline, CDR1 SGHTA and CDR2 FQGNSA. CDR3 length: 16 residues. The CDR3 nucleotides are TGTGCCAGCAGCTCTGGGACTAGCGGTAGCACAGATACGCAGTATTTT. Translation gives CASSSGTSGSTDTQYF.

The V gene is TRBV7-2, the J gene TRBJ2-1; TRBD2 matches 14 bases. V lost 5 bases and J lost 10; bases outside the gene matches: 7. CDR1 and CDR2 from the germline V gene are SGHTA and FQGNSA. The CDR3 sequence is 15 residues long. DNA for the CDR3: TGTGCCAGCAGCCTGGGACTAGCGGGAGTTAGGGAGCAGTTCTTC. This encodes CASSLGLAGVREQFF.

Worth noting for this clone: The germline gene is not matched at one end of the junction; a read error may be the cause. This specimen includes other DNA sequences encoding the same CDR3. V and J are TRBV9 and TRBJ2-1; 8 bases are shared with TRBD2. The CDR3 covers 15 residues. CDR1 SGDLS and CDR2 YYNGEE come from the germline V gene. The CDR3 protein is CASSPTGGAHNEQFF. DNA for the CDR3: TGTGCCAGCAGCCCCACGGGGGGGGCCCACAATGAACAGTTCTTC. Full variable domain (outside the CDR3, taken from reference TRBV9 and TRBJ2-1): DSGVTQTPKHLITATGQRVTLRCSPRSGDLSVYWYQQSLDQGLQFLIQYYNGEERAKGNILERFSAQQFPDLHSELNLSSLELGDSALYFCASSPTGGAHNEQFFGPGTRLTVL.

There are a few counts of this clone. The V and J genes are TRBV6-5 and TRBJ1-1; D is uncertain. The CDR3 is 15 residues long. Trimming removed 6 bases at V and 0 bases at J, with 14 bases between. CDR1 MNHEY and CDR2 SVGAGI come from the germline V gene. The CDR3 sequence: CASRTSLDLNTEAFF. CDR3 in DNA: TGTGCCAGCAGAACTAGTCTGGATCTGAACACTGAAGCTTTCTTT.

The chain uses TRBV11-2 and TRBJ2-7, with a possible D match to TRBD1 (6 bases). CDR1 and CDR2 from the germline V gene are SGHAT and FQNNGV. Trimming left V 5 bases short and J 3 bases short, with 14 bases between. The CDR3 is made up of 14 amino acids. As DNA, the CDR3 is TGTGCCAGCAGCCAGGATCTACAGGGCTACGAGCAGTACTTC. Translation: CASSQDLQGYEQYF.

This clone was counted a single time. The chain carries TRBV29-1 and TRBJ2-7, with 9 positions matching TRBD1. Germline V CDR1 and CDR2: SQVTM, ANQGSEA. CDR3 length equals 12 residues. The V segment lost 7 bases and the J segment 6 bases; nucleotides outside the gene matches: 7. The CDR3 reads CSGGTGLGEQYF. The CDR3 DNA is TGCAGCGGGGGGACAGGGCTCGGCGAGCAGTACTTC.

This clone was observed a handful of times. V gene TRBV7-2 combines with J gene TRBJ1-1, with 7 bases that match TRBD1. The CDR3 is made up of 13 amino acids. Germline lookup yields CDR1 SGHTA and CDR2 FQGNSA. Germline trimming cut 7 bases from V and 3 bases from J; bases unmatched to any gene: 5. Here the CDR3 DNA reads TGTGCCAGCATCCGGGACAGATACACTGAAGCTTTCTTT. Translated: CASIRDRYTEAFF.

The J gene is TRBJ1-1, the V gene TRBV28; 8 bases align to TRBD1. This CDR3 has 15 residues. CDR1 is MDHEN, CDR2 SYDVKM, per germline. V was clipped by 5 bases and J by 0 bases; unmatched bases: 5. The CDR3 is CASSPSTGVNTEAFF. As DNA, the CDR3 is TGTGCCAGCAGTCCTTCGACAGGGGTGAACACTGAAGCTTTCTTT. Together with reference TRBV28 and TRBJ1-1, the CDR3 gives the full variable domain: DVKVTQSSRYLVKRTGEKVFLECVQDMDHENMFWYRQDPGLGLRLIYFSYDVKMKEKGDIPEGYSVSREKKERFSLILESASTNQTSMYLCASSPSTGVNTEAFFGQGTRLTVV.

The genes are TRBV19 and TRBJ2-1; 7 nucleotides line up with TRBD2. The CDR3 has 14 residues. Germline loops: CDR1 LNHDA, CDR2 SQIVND (reference sequence). V lost 3 bases to trimming and J lost 6 bases; unmatched junction nucleotides: 5. The CDR3 nucleotides read TGTGCCAGTAGTATGGGGAGGGGAGGCAATGAGCAGTTCTTC. The encoded protein is CASSMGRGGNEQFF.

The chain links TRBV18 to TRBJ1-5; 10 bases align to TRBD1. The CDR3 runs to 17 residues. The germline CDR1 and CDR2 sequences are KGHSH and LQKENI. Trimming removed 3 bases from V and 7 bases from J; junction bases left unmatched: 12. CDR3 protein: CASSPSPPTGGHQPQHF. In nucleotides, the CDR3 is TGTGCCAGCTCACCCTCGCCCCCGACAGGGGGCCACCAGCCCCAGCATTTT.

The chain uses TRBV11-2 and TRBJ2-7; no clear D. The germline V gene has CDR1 SGHAT and CDR2 FQNNGV. The CDR3 length is 13 residues. With 1 base removed from V and 6 bases from J, the gap between germline ends came to 10 bases. The CDR3 region is CASSLVSYREQYF. The DNA of the CDR3 is TGTGCCAGCAGCTTAGTTAGCTATCGCGAGCAGTACTTC.

V is TRBV11-1 and J is TRBJ2-2, with D possibly TRBD2 on 6 matching bases. V gave up 5 bases and J gave up 0 bases, with 13 bases separating them. Germline lookup yields CDR1 SGHAT and CDR2 FQDESV (reference sequence). CDR3 length: 16 residues. CDR3: CASSREAGSNTGELFF. CDR3 bases: TGTGCCAGCAGCAGGGAGGCGGGATCGAACACCGGGGAGCTGTTTTTT.

This chain uses TRBV7-9 with TRBJ2-3; 10 bases match TRBD2. The CDR3 totals 16 residues. Trimming cost V 1 base and J 2 bases; bases outside gene matches: 3. CDR1 SEHNR and CDR2 FQNEAQ come from the germline V gene (reference sequence). CDR3 in DNA: TGTGCCAGCAGCTTAGGTAGCGGGGGGCACACAGATACGCAGTATTTT. Translation: CASSLGSGGHTDTQYF.

This clone has a handful of counts. V gene TRBV27 combines with J gene TRBJ1-5, with D possibly TRBD1 on 6 matching bases. This CDR3 is 15 amino acids long. Germline V gene data show CDR1 as MNHEY and CDR2 as SMNVEV (reference sequence). Trimming cost V 3 bases and J 6 bases, with 15 bases left between them. CDR3 DNA: TGTGCCAGCAGTTTTCGGGGAGTGGGGGCTCAGCCCCAGCATTTT. This gives the protein CASSFRGVGAQPQHF.

This clone was seen once. The rearrangement uses TRBV2 and TRBJ2-5; TRBD2 agrees at 9 bases. The germline V gene has CDR1 SNHLY and CDR2 FYNNEI. Trimming took 8 bases from V and 1 from J; bases not matched to a gene: 5. The CDR3 is 14 residues long. The CDR3 nucleotides are TGTGCCAGCCGTCTTAGCGGGGGCCAAGAGACCCAGTACTTC. Protein: CASRLSGGQETQYF. The full variable domain, in which reference TRBV2 and TRBJ2-5 provide the parts outside the CDR3, is EPEVTQTPSHQVTQMGQEVILRCVPISNHLYFYWYRQILGQKVEFLVSFYNNEISEKSEIFDDQFSVERPDGSNFTLKIRSTKLEDSAMYFCASRLSGGQETQYFGPGTRLLVL.